Sequencing of this T cell receptor beta chain was carried out in a study of spatial heterogeneity in lung cancer. CDR1 is SGHTA and CDR2 is FQGNSA in the germline V gene. The V gene end was trimmed by 4 bases and the J gene end by 2 bases; junction bases not matched to a gene: 2. There are 14 residues in the CDR3. MiXCR, applied by TCRdb to the 5' RACE reads, yields one record per CDR3 protein. The sample includes 11,000 or so distinct CDR3 sequences, about 3.8% seen only once; the top ten take 52%. Time point denoted: sample taken at primary tumor resection. This specimen was PBMCs, taken at surgery. The V gene is TRBV7-2, the J gene TRBJ2-3, with 8 bases matching TRBD1. The sequence derives from a female donor with early-stage non-small cell lung cancer. The CDR3 DNA reads TGTGCCAGCAGCTCGGGACAGGCCACAGATACGCAGTATTTT. As protein: CASSSGQATDTQYF. The whole variable domain, filled in from reference TRBV7-2 and TRBJ2-3, reads GAGVSQSPSNKVTEKGKDVELRCDPISGHTALYWYRQSLGQGLEFLIYFQGNSAPDKSGLPSDRFSAERTGGSVSTLTIQRTQQEDSAVYLCASSSGQATDTQYFGPGTRLTVL.